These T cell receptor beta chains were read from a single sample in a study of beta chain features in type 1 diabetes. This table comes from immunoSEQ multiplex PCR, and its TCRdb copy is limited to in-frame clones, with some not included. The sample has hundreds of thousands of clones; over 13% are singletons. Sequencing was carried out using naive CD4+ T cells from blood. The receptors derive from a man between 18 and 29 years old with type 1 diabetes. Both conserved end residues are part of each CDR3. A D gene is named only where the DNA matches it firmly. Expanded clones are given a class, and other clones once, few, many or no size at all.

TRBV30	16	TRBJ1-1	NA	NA	TGTGCCTGGAGGCCCCGAGGGGCCAGGGCGAGAACTGAAGCTTTCTTT	CAWRPRGARARTEAFF
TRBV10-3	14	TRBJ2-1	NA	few	TGTGCCATCAGTGAGTTAGGGCAGGACAATGAGCAGTTCTTC	CAISELGQDNEQFF
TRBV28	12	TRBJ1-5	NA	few	TGTGCCACCCAGGGGATGTCGGGTTCCCAGCATTTT	CATQGMSGSQHF
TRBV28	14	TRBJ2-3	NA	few	TGTGCCAGCAGTTTGACAGGAAGCACAGATACGCAGTATTTT	CASSLTGSTDTQYF
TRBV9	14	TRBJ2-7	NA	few	TGTGCCAGCAGCGTAGCTTTGCGGGGCTACGAGCAGTACTTC	CASSVALRGYEQYF
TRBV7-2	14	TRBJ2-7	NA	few	TGTGCCAGCAGCTTAGCATCGCCAGGCTACGAGCAGTACTTC	CASSLASPGYEQYF
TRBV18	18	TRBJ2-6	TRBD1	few	TGTGCCAGCTCGGCGCGGACAGGCGCCTTCTCGGGGGCCAACGTCCTGACTTTC	CASSARTGAFSGANVLTF
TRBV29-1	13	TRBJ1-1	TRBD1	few	TGCAGCGTAGAGGGACAGATGGTGCGGGAAGCTTTCTTT	CSVEGQMVREAFF
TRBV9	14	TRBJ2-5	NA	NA	TGTGCCAGCAGCCTTCGAACCACAGAAGAGACCCAGTACTTC	CASSLRTTEETQYF
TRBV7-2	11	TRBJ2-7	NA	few	TGTGCCAGCACCACCCCTTACGAGCAGTACTTC	CASTTPYEQYF
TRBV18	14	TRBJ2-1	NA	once	TGTGCCAGCTCACCAAGCGGCTTCTACAATGAGCAGTTCTTC	CASSPSGFYNEQFF
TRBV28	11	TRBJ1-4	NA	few	TGTGCCAGCAGTTCTCCCGAAGAACTGTTTTTT	CASSSPEELFF
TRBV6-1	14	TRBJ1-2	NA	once	TGTGCCAGCAGTGAAGCGGGCAGGGACTATGGCTACACCTTC	CASSEAGRDYGYTF
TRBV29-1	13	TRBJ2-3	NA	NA	TGCAGCGTTGTGACTGCCGGAGCCGATACGCAGTATTTT	CSVVTAGADTQYF
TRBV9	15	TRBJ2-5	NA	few	TGTGCCAGCAGCCCAAGGACCGACCCAGGTTTAGCCCAGTACTTC	CASSPRTDPGLAQYF
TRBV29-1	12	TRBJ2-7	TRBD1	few	TGCAGCGCACAGGGACAGGGCTACGAGCAGTACTTC	CSAQGQGYEQYF
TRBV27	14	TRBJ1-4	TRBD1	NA	TGTGCCAGCAGTGAACGACAGGGAAAAGAAAAACTGTTTTTT	CASSERQGKEKLFF
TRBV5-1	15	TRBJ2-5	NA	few	TGCGCCAGCAGCCCTCAGGGGCGGGGGCAAGAGACCCAGTACTTC	CASSPQGRGQETQYF
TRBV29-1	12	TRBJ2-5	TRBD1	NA	TGCAGCGTGTCAGGGGGCCGAGAGACCCAGTACTTC	CSVSGGRETQYF
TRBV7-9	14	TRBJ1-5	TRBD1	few	TGTGCCAGCAGTTTGGGACAGATTAATCAGCCCCAGCATTTT	CASSLGQINQPQHF
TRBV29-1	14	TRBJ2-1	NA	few	TGCAGCGTTGGGTCGCTCGTACTTGGAGGTGAGCAGTTCTTC	CSVGSLVLGGEQFF
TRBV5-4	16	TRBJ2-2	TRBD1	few	TGTGCCAGCAGCTTGGCTCGACAGGGGAGGACCGGGGAGCTGTTTTTT	CASSLARQGRTGELFF
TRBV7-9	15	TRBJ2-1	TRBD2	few	TGTGCCAGCAGCTTAAAGCTAGCGGGAGCCAATGAGCAGTTCTTC	CASSLKLAGANEQFF
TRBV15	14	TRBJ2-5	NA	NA	TGTGCCACCAGCAGAGAAGACCCCGGGGAGACCCAGTACTTC	CATSREDPGETQYF
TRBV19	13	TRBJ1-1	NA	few	TGTGCCAGTAGTATGGGGGACGTCAGTCAAGCTTTCTTT	CASSMGDVSQAFF
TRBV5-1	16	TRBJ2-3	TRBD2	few	TGCGCCAGCAGCCCGGCCCTCTCTAGCGGTTCTCCTACGCAGTATTTT	CASSPALSSGSPTQYF
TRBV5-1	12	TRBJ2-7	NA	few	TGCGCCAGCAGCTTGACTTCCTACGAGCAGTACTTC	CASSLTSYEQYF
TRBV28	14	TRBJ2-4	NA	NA	TGTGCCAGCGGAACAGGGTCGACCAAAAACATTCAGTACTTC	CASGTGSTKNIQYF
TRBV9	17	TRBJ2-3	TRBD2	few	TGTGCCAGCAGCGTTATGGGACTAGCGGGGGGCACAGATACGCAGTATTTT	CASSVMGLAGGTDTQYF
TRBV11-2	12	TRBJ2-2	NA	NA	TGTGCCAGCAGCAAGCGGGCCGGGGAGCTGTTTTTT	CASSKRAGELFF
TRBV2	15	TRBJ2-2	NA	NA	TGTGCCAGCAGTGTTCAGAGACGGAACACCGGGGAGCTGTTTTTT	CASSVQRRNTGELFF